The 13 T cell receptor beta chains in this list originate from one sample, sequenced in a study of neoadjuvant anti-PD-1 for oral cavity cancer. The time point was: after neoadjuvant nivolumab, at surgical resection. Profiling relied on immunoSEQ multiplex PCR, and the TCRdb table lists in-frame clones only, not all of them. The data show approximately 15,000 clones, roughly 40% seen once. The source was tumor tissue, collected after nivolumab (anti-PD-1) treatment. The receptors shown here come from a person aged 35-79 years with oral cavity squamous cell carcinoma.

The V and J genes are TRBV10-3 and TRBJ1-3; possibly TRBD1 for D (5 bases). Per the germline V gene, CDR1 is ENHRY and CDR2 is SYGVKD. The CDR3 covers 15 residues. Deletions cut 2 bases from V and 4 bases from J, with 12 bases between. The CDR3 bases are TGTGCCATCAGTGAGGTAGCAGGGTACGGAAACACCATATATTTT. Protein product: CAISEVAGYGNTIYF.

The CDR3 DNA reads as TGTGCCAGCAGCTTGAATGGACAGCACAATGAGCAGTTCTTC. Translating gives CASSLNGQHNEQFF. The chain has TRBV13 and TRBJ2-1, with D possibly being TRBD1 (6 bases). V lost 3 bases to trimming and J lost 5 bases, with 11 bases between them. This CDR3 spans 14 amino acids. Germline V gene sequence: CDR1 PRHDT, CDR2 FYEKMQ (reference sequence).

Here the CDR3 DNA reads TGTGCCAGCAGCCAGAGTCAGGGGGCGGTAACTGAAGCTTTCTTT. Encoded protein: CASSQSQGAVTEAFF. The rearrangement links TRBV4-2 to TRBJ1-1; 8 bases match TRBD1. This CDR3 is built from 15 residues. The J segment lost 5 bases and the V segment lost 3 bases, leaving 8 bases of the junction unmatched. The V gene's germline CDR1 is LGHNA and CDR2 YNFKEQ.

The CDR3 is CSVDGGDLNTQYF. The CDR3 bases are TGCAGCGTTGATGGGGGGGACCTCAATACGCAGTATTTT. The chain couples TRBV29-1 to TRBJ2-3, with TRBD2 matching over 7 bases. The germline gives CDR1 SQVTM, CDR2 ANQGSEA. V lost 3 bases to trimming and J lost 7 bases; unmatched junction nucleotides: 7. CDR3 length: 13 residues.

This clone was seen repeatedly, ten times or more. Written as DNA, the CDR3 is TGTGCCTGGAGTGGCGCAGGGTCCGTAACAGATACGCAGTATTTT. This encodes CAWSGAGSVTDTQYF. V usage is TRBV30 and J usage is TRBJ2-3, with D tentatively TRBD1 (5 bases). CDR3 length: 15 amino acids. V lost 1 base and J lost 3, with 14 bases in between. Germline V gene sequence: CDR1 GTSNPN, CDR2 SVGIG (reference sequence).

This clone has just a few counts. The chain links TRBV10-3 to TRBJ1-5; D call uncertain. V lost 6 bases and J lost 4, with 10 bases in between. There are 13 residues in the CDR3. Germline V gene lookup returns CDR1 ENHRY and CDR2 SYGVKD. The CDR3 DNA reads TGTGCCATCAGCCCGGTGGGGAATCAGCCCCAGCATTTT. Protein: CAISPVGNQPQHF.

The chain combines TRBV9 with TRBJ2-7; weak D call: TRBD2 (6 bases). V lost 0 bases to trimming and J lost 0 bases, with 7 bases between them. CDR1 is SGDLS and CDR2 is YYNGEE in the germline V gene. The CDR3 has 14 amino acids. The CDR3 DNA sequence: TGTGCCAGCAGCGTAGACGGGGGCTCCTACGAGCAGTACTTC. Translating gives CASSVDGGSYEQYF. Complete variable domain (other parts from reference TRBV9 and TRBJ2-7): DSGVTQTPKHLITATGQRVTLRCSPRSGDLSVYWYQQSLDQGLQFLIQYYNGEERAKGNILERFSAQQFPDLHSELNLSSLELGDSALYFCASSVDGGSYEQYFGPGTRLTVT.

This sequence joins TRBV5-1 and TRBJ2-1; TRBD1 matches at 8 bases. CDR1 and CDR2 from the germline V gene are SGHRS and YFSETQ. The CDR3 totals 15 residues. V trimming: 0 bases; J trimming: 7 bases; junction bases outside the gene matches: 6. This CDR3 is CASSLDMTGVNEQFF. In nucleotides, the CDR3 is TGCGCCAGCAGCTTGGATATGACAGGGGTAAATGAGCAGTTCTTC. The variable domain in full, with the rest retrieved from reference TRBV5-1 and TRBJ2-1, is KAGVTQTPRYLIKTRGQQVTLSCSPISGHRSVSWYQQTPGQGLQFLFEYFSETQRNKGNFPGRFSGRQFSNSRSEMNVSTLELGDSALYLCASSLDMTGVNEQFFGPGTRLTVL.

The gene calls are TRBV7-9 and TRBJ2-3; TRBD1 matches at 8 bases. V dropped 4 bases and J dropped 4; count of bases not matched to a gene: 7. Germline V gene lookup returns CDR1 SEHNR and CDR2 FQNEAQ (reference sequence). The CDR3 sequence is 15 residues long. The CDR3 region is CASSSTGVGADTQYF. CDR3 coding DNA: TGTGCCAGCAGCTCGACAGGGGTTGGAGCAGATACGCAGTATTTT.

The chain carries TRBV7-9 and TRBJ1-5; D is undetermined. Germline values: CDR1 SEHNR, CDR2 FQNEAQ (reference sequence). This CDR3 is 13 amino acids long. Trimming cost V 2 bases and J 6 bases, with 8 bases left between them. The CDR3 DNA reads as TGTGCCAGCAGCTTACGGAAGGGTCAGCCCCAGCATTTT. As protein: CASSLRKGQPQHF.

This CDR3 is CASSFRSGLVNEQFF. Here the CDR3 DNA reads TGTGCCAGCAGCTTCCGTAGCGGTTTGGTCAATGAGCAGTTCTTC. The chain uses TRBV7-2 and TRBJ2-1, with TRBD2 as a possible D gene (6 bases). The CDR3 is made up of 15 amino acids. CDR1 is SGHTA and CDR2 is FQGNSA in the germline V gene. Trimming left V 3 bases short and J 6 bases short, with 15 bases between.

This clone showed up just a few times. The CDR3 does not end in the conserved phenylalanine or tryptophan, so this is likely a read error. The DNA is omitted, as the CDR3 cannot be located on it reliably, and the CDR3 follows TCRdb's listing. The genes are TRBV7-9 and TRBJ2-3; whether TRBD2, the table's D call, matches the DNA was not checked. The length of the CDR3 is 13 amino acids, counting both ends. The V gene's germline CDR1 is SEHNR and CDR2 FQNEAQ (reference sequence). The CDR3 protein is CASSLGTGTLDYL.

DNA of the CDR3: TGTGCCAGCAGTTTTGGGGGCGGTGAAGCTTTCTTT. It translates to CASSFGGGEAFF. This chain links TRBV27 with TRBJ1-1; a possible D gene is TRBD1 (6 bases). V was clipped by 3 bases and J by 7 bases, with 9 bases between them. The CDR3 contains 12 residues. Germline assignment: CDR1 MNHEY and CDR2 SMNVEV (reference sequence).